This entry lists 20 T cell receptor beta chains sequenced from one sample in a study of PD-L1 blockade in urothelial cancer. The assay was immunoSEQ multiplex PCR, and TCRdb's table has in-frame clones only and misses some. The repertoire holds 46,000 or so clones, with 70% to 90% as singletons. Material: PBMCs, obtained around atezolizumab (anti-PD-L1) treatment. These receptors were collected from a man aged 55-75 years with urothelial cancer.

This rearrangement joins TRBV4-2 to TRBJ2-1, with 9 positions matching TRBD2. Germline V gives CDR1 LGHNA, CDR2 YNFKEQ. J gave up 8 bases and V 1 base, and 9 bases lay outside the gene matches. There are 16 residues in the CDR3. CDR3 DNA: TGTGCCAGCAGCCAAGTTGCGGGGGGGCCTCGAGATGAGCAGTTCTTC. This gives the protein CASSQVAGGPRDEQFF.

The CDR3 nucleotides read TGCGCCAGCAGCTACAGGACAGGGGAGAACACCGGGGAGCTGTTTTTT. The encoded protein is CASSYRTGENTGELFF. This chain links TRBV4-1 with TRBJ2-2, with 9 nucleotides matching TRBD1. The CDR3 covers 16 residues. V was pared by 5 bases and J by 1 base, with 5 bases of the junction left unmatched. From germline, CDR1 is MGHRA and CDR2 YSYEKL.

The DNA of the CDR3 is TGTGCCAGCAGCTTAGAATATCTAGCGGGCAGCTCCTACAATGAGCAGTTCTTC. As protein: CASSLEYLAGSSYNEQFF. The J gene is TRBJ2-1, the V gene TRBV7-2, with 8 bases lining up with TRBD2. Trimming at V came to 1 base and at J to 0 bases, leaving 8 bases not matched to a gene. Per the germline V gene, CDR1 is SGHTA and CDR2 is FQGNSA. The CDR3 covers 18 residues.

The V call is TRBV30, the J call TRBJ2-3, with TRBD2 identical over 10 bases. Germline CDR1 reads GTSNPN; CDR2 reads SVGIG (reference sequence). The V segment lost 2 bases and the J segment 4 bases; nucleotides outside the gene matches: 3. The CDR3 has 14 residues. The CDR3 is CAWSRSGGADTQYF. In DNA form, the CDR3 reads TGTGCCTGGAGTAGGAGCGGGGGGGCAGATACGCAGTATTTT. Complete variable domain (other parts from reference TRBV30 and TRBJ2-3): SQTIHQWPATLVQPVGSPLSLECTVEGTSNPNLYWYRQAAGRGLQLLFYSVGIGQISSEVPQNLSASRPQDRQFILSSKKLLLSDSGFYLCAWSRSGGADTQYFGPGTRLTVL.

V usage is TRBV6-1 and J usage is TRBJ1-3, with 11 bases aligning to TRBD1. The germline V gene has CDR1 MNHNS and CDR2 SASEGT. The CDR3 contains 15 residues. The V and J ends lost 9 bases and 0 bases, in that order; junction bases with no gene match: 4. This CDR3 is CASRDRGTSGNTIYF. DNA for the CDR3: TGTGCCAGTAGGGACAGGGGGACCTCTGGAAACACCATATATTTT.

The rearrangement uses TRBV9 and TRBJ1-4; D is unclear. Germline V gene data show CDR1 as SGDLS and CDR2 as YYNGEE. Trimming removed 0 bases at V and 0 bases at J, with 9 bases between. The CDR3 is 16 residues long. The CDR3 protein is CASSVGATTTNEKLFF. In DNA, the CDR3 is TGTGCCAGCAGCGTAGGGGCAACAACAACTAATGAAAAACTGTTTTTT.

This sequence joins TRBV7-2 and TRBJ1-2, with D unresolved. V dropped 4 bases and J dropped 1 base, with 4 bases sitting between them. The CDR3 runs to 12 residues. The germline gives CDR1 SGHTA, CDR2 FQGNSA. CDR3 in DNA: TGTGCCAGCAGCTCCCATAACTATGGCTACACCTTC. Its protein is CASSSHNYGYTF.

V and J are TRBV7-2 and TRBJ2-7; 14 bases align to TRBD2. The germline V gene encodes CDR1 SGHTA and CDR2 FQGNSA. V lost 4 bases and J lost 6; bases outside the gene matches: 2. The CDR3 has 14 amino acids. CDR3 bases: TGTGCCAGCAGCTCCGGACTAGCGGGGGGCGAGCAGTACTTC. Protein sequence: CASSSGLAGGEQYF.

The chain carries TRBV9 and TRBJ2-5; 8 bases line up with TRBD2. This CDR3 is 15 amino acids long. From germline, CDR1 is SGDLS and CDR2 YYNGEE. V lost 4 bases, J lost 4 bases, and 9 bases stayed unmatched. The CDR3 loop is CASSPRGDRGETQYF. The CDR3 coding sequence is TGTGCCAGCAGCCCGCGGGGGGACCGAGGAGAGACCCAGTACTTC. The full variable domain, with the rest looked up from reference TRBV9 and TRBJ2-5, is DSGVTQTPKHLITATGQRVTLRCSPRSGDLSVYWYQQSLDQGLQFLIQYYNGEERAKGNILERFSAQQFPDLHSELNLSSLELGDSALYFCASSPRGDRGETQYFGPGTRLLVL.

V gene TRBV5-1 combines with J gene TRBJ2-3, with TRBD1 as a possible D gene (5 bases). The CDR3 extends over 15 amino acids. Trimming stripped 0 bases from V and 3 bases from J, with 11 bases between. Germline lookup yields CDR1 SGHRS and CDR2 YFSETQ. The CDR3, as DNA: TGCGCCAGCAGCTTGGAATTCCCAGGGACAGATACGCAGTATTTT. This translates into CASSLEFPGTDTQYF.

This chain links TRBV5-4 with TRBJ2-5; 8 positions match TRBD2. The CDR3 loop spans 14 amino acids. Trimming took 5 bases from V and 1 from J; bases not matched to a gene: 4. Germline CDR1 reads SGHNT; CDR2 reads YYREEE (reference sequence). The CDR3 loop is CASSSGTSQETQYF. The CDR3, as DNA: TGTGCCAGCAGTTCCGGGACTAGCCAAGAGACCCAGTACTTC.

This chain links TRBV7-8 with TRBJ2-5, with 8 bases identical to TRBD1. The J segment lost 2 bases and the V segment lost 4 bases, leaving 9 bases of the junction unmatched. The CDR3 totals 16 residues. The germline V gene encodes CDR1 SGHVS and CDR2 FQNEAQ. The CDR3: CASSWTGTGLQETQYF. The CDR3 coding sequence is TGTGCCAGCAGCTGGACCGGGACAGGCCTACAAGAGACCCAGTACTTC.

V usage is TRBV7-2 and J usage is TRBJ2-3, with no clear D. This CDR3 is 12 amino acids long. The germline V gene has CDR1 SGHTA and CDR2 FQGNSA. V was shortened by 5 bases and J by 4 bases, with 7 bases between the two germline ends. CDR3 in DNA: TGTGCCAGCAGCCCCTCCGCAGATACGCAGTATTTT. It encodes CASSPSADTQYF.

CDR3 loop: CASSPTDRGSWTEAFF. The CDR3 DNA reads TGTGCCAGCAGCCCGACGGACAGGGGATCTTGGACTGAAGCTTTCTTT. The chain has TRBV11-2 and TRBJ1-1, with TRBD1 matching over 9 bases. CDR1 and CDR2 from the germline V gene are SGHAT and FQNNGV. V shed 5 bases, J shed 5 bases, and the junction held 12 bases outside the gene matches. The CDR3 loop spans 16 amino acids. The whole variable domain, filled in from reference TRBV11-2 and TRBJ1-1, reads EAGVAQSPRYKIIEKRQSVAFWCNPISGHATLYWYQQILGQGPKLLIQFQNNGVVDDSQLPKDRFSAERLKGVDSTLKIQPAKLEDSAVYLCASSPTDRGSWTEAFFGQGTRLTVV.

The gene calls are TRBV9 and TRBJ1-4, with D tentatively TRBD1 (6 bases). The CDR3 runs 15 residues. Per the germline V gene, CDR1 is SGDLS and CDR2 is YYNGEE. V was shortened by 4 bases and J by 5 bases, with 15 bases between the two germline ends. The CDR3 coding sequence is TGTGCCAGCAGCCCAGCGGGAAGGGGGAATGAAAAACTGTTTTTT. Amino acid sequence: CASSPAGRGNEKLFF.

This clone was seen only once. The chain recombines TRBV5-1 with TRBJ2-5; D perhaps matches TRBD1 (6 bases). Germline V gene sequence: CDR1 SGHRS, CDR2 YFSETQ. With 6 bases removed from V and 0 bases from J, the gap between germline ends came to 15 bases. The CDR3 is 15 residues long. The CDR3 nucleotides are TGCGCCAGCAAACCGAGACAGGCAAACCAAGAGACCCAGTACTTC. Residues: CASKPRQANQETQYF.

V and J are TRBV5-4 and TRBJ2-5, with 11 bases aligning to TRBD1. The V gene end was trimmed by 4 bases and the J gene end by 4 bases; junction bases not matched to a gene: 3. The CDR3 length is 14 residues. CDR1 is SGHNT and CDR2 is YYREEE in the germline V gene (reference sequence). The CDR3 bases are TGTGCCAGCAGCCAGGACAGGGGGCTAGAGACCCAGTACTTC. It yields the protein CASSQDRGLETQYF.

This chain joins TRBV6-5 and TRBJ1-2, with D uncertain. Trimming removed 7 bases from V and 3 bases from J, with 12 bases in between. Germline CDR1 MNHEY, CDR2 SVGAGI. This CDR3 has 13 residues. The CDR3 region has the DNA TGTGCCAGCAACCCGGGAGGCTACTATGGCTACACCTTC. Translated: CASNPGGYYGYTF.

This rearrangement joins TRBV29-1 to TRBJ1-1; 9 positions agree with TRBD1. Trimming at V came to 4 bases and at J to 0 bases, leaving 9 bases not matched to a gene. This CDR3 region has 16 residues. Germline CDR1 is SQVTM and CDR2 is ANQGSEA. The CDR3: CSVGAGQGRLNTEAFF. The CDR3 DNA reads TGCAGCGTTGGGGCAGGACAGGGGCGATTGAACACTGAAGCTTTCTTT. The whole variable domain, filled in from reference TRBV29-1 and TRBJ1-1, reads SAVISQKPSRDICQRGTSLTIQCQVDSQVTMMFWYRQQPGQSLTLIATANQGSEATYESGFVIDKFPISRPNLTFSTLTVSNMSPEDSSIYLCSVGAGQGRLNTEAFFGQGTRLTVV.

The CDR3 DNA reads TGTGCCAGTAATTTGGGCAGGATGAGCTCTGGAAACACCATATATTTT. Translated: CASNLGRMSSGNTIYF. V gene TRBV19 combines with J gene TRBJ1-3; D gene uncertain. Germline CDR1 LNHDA, CDR2 SQIVND (reference sequence). This CDR3 is built from 16 residues. The V end lost 7 bases, the J end lost 0 bases, and 16 bases lay between the germline ends.